This T cell receptor (beta chain) is from a study of cytomegalovirus exposure and HLA in healthy donors. Findings and caveats of the study: Reports indicated that the classifier achieved high specificity and sensitivity in diagnosing cytomegalovirus status. V- and J-gene trimming in TCR beta was tied to a missense DCLRE1C variant by an analysis performed later.

A note on this clone: Its antigen is currently unknown.

PCR primers comprised 60 Vbeta and 13 Jbeta primers. The protocol was immunoSEQ multiplex PCR, while the TCRdb copy is restricted to in-frame clones and leaves out a portion. The data hold roughly 140,000 clones, with about 79% observed a single time. Germline values: CDR1 LGHNA, CDR2 YNFKEQ. CDR3 length: 17 residues. The V end was cut by 8 bases, the J end by 7 bases, with 30 bases between. Sequenced sample: PBMCs. The chain employs TRBV4-2 and TRBJ2-7; possible D gene TRBD2, 5 bases. This receptor was taken from a male donor in good health and CMV-seronegative. CDR3 in DNA: TGTGCCAGCCGCCCAAGAAGAGATGCGGGCGCCTTGATGGAGCAGTACTTC. Translated, it gives CASRPRRDAGALMEQYF.